One T cell receptor beta chain is described in this entry. What antigen it recognizes has not been identified. Within one base of it there is no much larger clone, and no base qualities were kept. For commercial TCRB immunosequencing, approximately 480 nanograms of biopsy DNA were submitted for each sample. Adaptive Biotechnology amplified CDR3 regions from genomic DNA with a two-step multiplex PCR that controlled for amplification bias. The first PCR used primers for every V and J gene segment; the second PCR added barcodes and Illumina adapters. CDR3 libraries were sequenced on an Illumina instrument. Turning to the authors' computational methods: The analysis drew on both the pipelines supplied by the vendor and custom analysis of the raw data in R/Bioconductor running R version 3.3.0. Clonality, which ranges from 0 to 1, was calculated as the inverse of the normalised Shannon entropy across all productive clones. High-frequency clones were defined as the share of the repertoire taken up by the top 100 clones, keeping only clones that passed a 95% confidence test. Repertoire diversity was measured with the Simpson index, and overlap between samples was measured with the Morisita-Horn index. TCRdb carries this immuneACCESS record with in-frame sequences only. Its versions omit some clonotypes, under half of them owing to an unresolved V gene in the studies checked, with the rest unexplained. The V and J calls and clone size come from that table; D and trimming were worked out from the DNA. The table for this sample lists some 7,000 clones; more than 80% of them were counted only once. Roughly 5% of the sample is held by the ten biggest clonotypes.

This entry comes from a study of T cell repertoires in ileal Crohn's disease (dated by TCRdb to the late 2010s). Some background on the complete study: The median duration of disease was about 7.3 years, and at the time of surgery about a third of patients were active smokers. The study sequenced 150 to 200 mucosal samples from roughly 60 patients, taken at several locations on the surgical specimen and at postoperative endoscopy. All patients had surgery for a complication: stricturing disease in about 60% and penetrating disease in 39%. Postoperative therapy was given to about half of the patients, with thiopurines administered to roughly twelve patients and anti-TNF agents administered to under 20 patients. Endoscopic postoperative recurrence was defined by a Rutgeerts score above i0. The TCR repertoire was analysed in about 62 patients with Crohn's disease drawn from a prospective multicentre cohort. The study ran alongside a multicentre cohort designed to identify predictors of early endoscopic recurrence after ileocolonic resection.

To be eligible, patients had to be adults with ileal or ileocolonic Crohn's disease and an indication for ileocolonic resection. Whole ileal mucosal biopsies were stored frozen at -80°C before DNA extraction. Genomic DNA was extracted from frozen whole biopsies with a TRizol-based method and quantified on a NanoDrop 2000 spectrophotometer. From its cysteine to its phenylalanine, the CDR3 spans 15 amino acids. The DNA shown is the 45-base CDR3, in frame from base 1. The V and J ends are trimmed by 4 bases and 7 bases, leaving 15 bases between them. CDR1 and CDR2 were assigned from the germline V gene (reference sequence) as SGHNT and YYREEE. Broader findings and caveats from the paper: Endoscopic recurrence was found to be associated with higher high-frequency clone percentages at surgery, and recurrence was observed in all patients with clonality above 26.8% (18/57). Patients who were active smokers at surgery had a significantly higher proportion of clonal expansions than non-smokers (about 25% vs 18%, p=0.02). Only a subgroup of patients, of unstated size, had mucosal CD4 and CD8 T cells sorted and sequenced. More high-frequency clones were carried by sorted CD8 T cells than by CD4 T cells, suggesting that mucosal expansions were mainly CD8.

This receptor was taken from an adult with Crohn's disease. Sequencing used ileal tissue. The chain joins TRBV5-4 to TRBJ1-6, with TRBD1 as a weak D call on 6 bases. The CDR3 protein: CASSPQTGGNSPLHF. In nucleotide form, the sequence is TGTGCCAGCAGCCCTCAGACAGGCGGGAATTCACCCCTCCACTTT. The full variable domain, completed from the reference TRBV5-4 and TRBJ1-6 proteins outside the CDR3, reads ETGVTQSPTHLIKTRGQQVTLRCSSQSGHNTVSWYQQALGQGPQFIFQYYREEENGRGNFPPRFSGLQFPNYSSELNVNALELDDSALYLCASSPQTGGNSPLHFGNGTRLTVT.